This is a list of T cell receptor beta chains from one sample in a study of blood T cells in healthy people across ages. TCRdb analysed the 5' RACE reads with MiXCR anew, one entry per CDR3 protein. The sample holds around 520,000 distinct CDR3 sequences, about 29% seen once. The sample was also linked to a second study, of T cells of mothers and their children.

The sample comprised blood. Source of these receptors: a boy younger than 10 in good health. Both conserved end residues are part of each CDR3. D genes are given only for firm matches. A row's size may be missing; if present it is once, few, many or a size class.

-	few	TRBV6-5	TRBJ2-6	CASSYSTPGKLSSGANVLTF	TGTGCCAGCAGCTACTCCACCCCAGGAAAACTAAGCTCTGGGGCCAACGTCCTGACTTTC
-	-	TRBV6-6	TRBJ1-2	CASSYGGGYTF	TGTGCCAGCAGTTACGGAGGCGGCTACACCTTC
-	few	TRBV25-1	TRBJ2-5	CASSEGQGGAPSTQYF	TGTGCCAGCAGCGAGGGTCAGGGGGGCGCGCCCTCGACCCAGTACTTC
-	once	TRBV21-1	TRBJ1-3	CASSKERRALPSGNTIYF	TGTGCCAGCAGCAAAGAGAGAAGGGCCTTACCCTCTGGAAACACCATATATTTT
TRBD1	few	TRBV10-3	TRBJ2-3	CAISPTTGGDTQYF	TGTGCCATCAGCCCCACTACAGGGGGAGATACGCAGTATTTT
-	few	TRBV29-1	TRBJ2-1	CSVLSGQLGSGEQFF	TGCAGCGTTCTGTCCGGGCAACTAGGTAGCGGTGAGCAGTTCTTC
-	-	TRBV20-1	TRBJ1-5	CSARDWGGNQPQHF	TGCAGTGCTAGAGATTGGGGGGGGAATCAGCCCCAGCATTTT
TRBD1	few	TRBV5-1	TRBJ2-5	CASSLKGQGDETQYF	TGCGCCAGCAGCTTGAAGGGACAGGGGGACGAGACCCAGTACTTC
-	few	TRBV3-1	TRBJ1-3	CASSLPGPRGTIYF	TGTGCCAGCAGCCTACCGGGACCTCGAGGCACCATATATTTT
-	-	TRBV2	TRBJ2-1	CASSSSGGSYNGQFF	TGTGCCAGCAGTTCCTCAGGGGGGTCCTACAATGGGCAGTTCTTC
TRBD1	few	TRBV20-1	TRBJ1-1	CSAPRTGGEAFF	TGCAGTGCGCCTCGGACAGGGGGGGAAGCTTTCTTT
-	-	TRBV29-1	TRBJ2-7	CSAGAGISYEQYF	TGCAGCGCTGGGGCCGGGATATCTTACGAGCAGTACTTC
-	-	TRBV10-3	TRBJ1-5	CASHLGLHTFNQPQHF	TGTGCCAGTCACTTGGGACTTCACACTTTCAATCAGCCCCAGCATTTT
-	many	TRBV25-1	TRBJ2-5	CASSDSHTRWKETQYF	TGTGCCAGCAGTGATTCCCACACTAGGTGGAAAGAGACCCAGTACTTC
-	-	TRBV5-1	TRBJ2-6	CASSLPGLSGANVLTF	TGCGCCAGCAGCTTACCGGGACTCTCTGGGGCCAACGTCCTGACTTTC
-	-	TRBV6-5	TRBJ1-5	CASSYSRGGNQPQHF	TGTGCCAGCAGTTACTCCAGAGGGGGAAATCAGCCCCAGCATTTT
-	few	TRBV10-2	TRBJ2-1	CASSDTAGIRGEQFF	TGCGCCAGCAGTGATACAGCAGGGATACGCGGTGAGCAGTTCTTC
-	once	TRBV12-5	TRBJ2-1	CASDPTGYNEQFF	TGTGCTAGTGATCCCACAGGGTACAATGAGCAGTTCTTC
TRBD2	-	TRBV3-1	TRBJ2-3	CASSQNSGGIADTQYF	TGTGCCAGCAGCCAAAACTCGGGGGGGATCGCAGATACGCAGTATTTT
-	few	TRBV5-1	TRBJ2-5	CASSFTGTGQETQYF	TGCGCCAGCAGCTTCACCGGTACAGGGCAAGAGACCCAGTACTTC
TRBD1	-	TRBV7-9	TRBJ2-4	CASSLMRQGFKNIQYF	TGTGCCAGCAGCTTAATGCGACAGGGTTTCAAAAACATTCAGTACTTC
-	-	TRBV6-2/TRBV6-3	TRBJ2-7	CASRTLGTYEQYF	TGTGCCAGCAGGACTCTTGGAACCTACGAGCAGTACTTC
-	few	TRBV6-5	TRBJ2-1	CASSYSSGNNEQFF	TGTGCCAGCAGTTACTCGTCAGGGAACAATGAGCAGTTCTTC
TRBD2	-	TRBV4-1	TRBJ2-7	CASSQGPGTSGRFF	TGCGCCAGCAGCCAAGGGCCCGGGACTAGCGGGAGGTTCTTC
TRBD2	-	TRBV20-1	TRBJ2-4	CSARPGLDPRGAQYF	TGCAGTGCTAGGCCCGGACTAGACCCCCGAGGTGCTCAGTACTTC
-	-	TRBV11-2	TRBJ2-2	CASSLRDNTGELFF	TGTGCCAGCAGCTTACGTGACAACACCGGGGAGCTGTTTTTT
-	-	TRBV19	TRBJ2-3	CASDAGQFQTQYF	TGTGCCAGTGATGCAGGGCAGTTCCAGACGCAGTATTTT
TRBD1	-	TRBV29-1	TRBJ2-3	CSVGTGNADTQYF	TGCAGCGTTGGGACAGGGAACGCAGATACGCAGTATTTT
-	-	TRBV20-1	TRBJ2-1	CSARSPDEQFF	TGCAGTGCTAGATCCCCAGATGAGCAGTTCTTC
-	-	TRBV29-1	TRBJ2-1	CSVDGGYNEQFF	TGCAGCGTTGATGGGGGTTACAATGAGCAGTTCTTC
TRBD1	-	TRBV5-1	TRBJ2-7	CASSAGQGDEQYF	TGCGCCAGCAGCGCGGGACAGGGCGACGAGCAGTACTTC
TRBD1	-	TRBV5-6	TRBJ2-1	CASSLAQGARPNEQFF	TGTGCCAGCAGCCTAGCACAGGGGGCGCGTCCCAATGAGCAGTTCTTC
-	few	TRBV2	TRBJ2-3	CASSPGLGQYF	TGTGCCAGCAGTCCCGGCCTGGGGCAGTATTTT
-	few	TRBV28	TRBJ2-2	CASSFIGKGTGELFF	TGTGCCAGCAGTTTTATAGGGAAGGGGACCGGGGAGCTGTTTTTT
TRBD2	-	TRBV20-1	TRBJ2-1	CSGTSGGVRSSYNEQFF	TGCAGTGGCACTAGCGGGGGGGTAAGGAGCTCCTACAATGAGCAGTTCTTC
-	few	TRBV29-1	TRBJ2-1	CSVTDNEQFF	TGCAGCGTCACAGACAATGAGCAGTTCTTC
-	few	TRBV7-9	TRBJ2-6	CASSLEGLSGANVLTF	TGTGCCAGCAGCTTAGAAGGTCTTTCTGGGGCCAACGTCCTGACTTTC